One and the same sample provided the 28 T cell receptor beta chains below, sequenced in a study of T cells in tuberculosis. Produced via immunoSEQ multiplex PCR; TCRdb's table is partial and in-frame only. The sample comprises 30,000 to 45,000 clones, around 93% of which are singletons, and about 12% rests with the top ten. The source material was PBMCs. The receptors come from a donor aged 10-29 years with latent tuberculosis or without tuberculosis infection. Some clones in this sample may be carry-over from other donors' samples.

The V gene is TRBV7-6, the J gene TRBJ1-6; weak D call: TRBD1 (5 bases). CDR3 length: 15 amino acids. Germline V CDR1 and CDR2: SGHVS, FNYEAQ. The V and J ends lost 5 bases and 9 bases respectively, with 17 bases between them. The CDR3 DNA reads TGTGCCAGCAGCCGAGAGCAGGGATTAGGTTCACCCCTCCACTTT. Its protein is CASSREQGLGSPLHF. Drawing the rest from reference TRBV7-6 and TRBJ1-6, the complete variable domain is GAGVSQSPRYKVTKRGQDVALRCDPISGHVSLYWYRQALGQGPEFLTYFNYEAQQDKSGLPNDRFSAERPEGSISTLTIQRTEQRDSAMYRCASSREQGLGSPLHFGNGTRLTVT.

The rearrangement uses TRBV9 and TRBJ2-1; TRBD1 aligns across 7 bases. The CDR3 totals 15 residues. Germline trimming cut 4 bases from V and 2 bases from J; bases unmatched to any gene: 6. The germline CDR1 and CDR2 sequences are SGDLS and YYNGEE. The DNA for the CDR3 is TGTGCCAGCAGCCCCAGGGGGTCACCCTACAATGAGCAGTTCTTC. As protein: CASSPRGSPYNEQFF.

This chain connects TRBV19 to TRBJ1-1, with D possibly matching TRBD1 (5 bases). The germline CDR1 and CDR2 sequences are LNHDA and SQIVND (reference sequence). Trimming left V 0 bases short and J 1 base short, with 9 bases between. This CDR3 region has 15 residues. The CDR3, as DNA: TGTGCCAGTAGTATAGATACAGGCCGGAACACTGAAGCTTTCTTT. It yields the protein CASSIDTGRNTEAFF.

The CDR3 DNA sequence: TGTGCCAGCAGCCGATCGACAGGGGCTAATGAAAAACTGTTTTTT. Its translation: CASSRSTGANEKLFF. The chain couples TRBV5-4 to TRBJ1-4; 8 bases fit TRBD1. The V segment lost 4 bases and the J segment 3 bases; nucleotides outside the gene matches: 5. Germline V gives CDR1 SGHNT, CDR2 YYREEE (reference sequence). The CDR3 has 15 residues. The entire variable domain, with the rest obtained from reference TRBV5-4 and TRBJ1-4, is as follows: ETGVTQSPTHLIKTRGQQVTLRCSSQSGHNTVSWYQQALGQGPQFIFQYYREEENGRGNFPPRFSGLQFPNYSSELNVNALELDDSALYLCASSRSTGANEKLFFGSGTQLSVL.

The chain has TRBV4-1 and TRBJ1-5; unclear D gene. Germline V gene data show CDR1 as MGHRA and CDR2 as YSYEKL. There are 17 residues in the CDR3. The V end lost 4 bases, the J end lost 2 bases, and 18 bases lay between the germline ends. CDR3 loop: CASSPTFGGGGNQPQHF. In nucleotides, the CDR3 is TGCGCCAGCAGCCCAACCTTCGGCGGTGGCGGCAATCAGCCCCAGCATTTT.

V usage is TRBV6-1 and J usage is TRBJ1-5, with 8 bases that match TRBD1. The CDR3 extends over 15 amino acids. Germline loops: CDR1 MNHNS, CDR2 SASEGT. After removal of 4 bases from V and 6 bases from J, the junction contained 8 bases not matched to a gene. The CDR3 sequence is CASSGPGQGTQPQHF. The CDR3 DNA reads TGTGCCAGCAGTGGCCCAGGACAGGGAACTCAGCCCCAGCATTTT.

V and J are TRBV7-9 and TRBJ2-7; 10 bases fit TRBD1. The CDR3 is 13 amino acids. V shed 7 bases and J 6 bases; nucleotides not matched to a gene: 6. The V gene's germline CDR1 is SEHNR and CDR2 FQNEAQ (reference sequence). DNA of the CDR3: TGTGCCAGCAAAGGGACAGGGGAAGGCGAGCAGTACTTC. Its protein product is CASKGTGEGEQYF.

This chain links TRBV11-2 with TRBJ2-7; 8 bases match TRBD1. J was trimmed by 2 bases and V by 7 bases; bases with no gene match: 4. Germline V gives CDR1 SGHAT, CDR2 FQNNGV. The CDR3 is 13 residues long. The CDR3 coding sequence is TGTGCCAGCAACTCGGGACAGGCCTACGAGCAGTACGTC. Residues: CASNSGQAYEQYV.

The CDR3 reads CASILRWGPNTEAFF. CDR3 coding DNA: TGTGCCAGTATCCTAAGGTGGGGGCCCAACACTGAAGCTTTCTTT. The gene calls are TRBV19 and TRBJ1-1, with D maybe TRBD1 (6 bases). Germline loops: CDR1 LNHDA, CDR2 SQIVND (reference sequence). V was pared by 7 bases and J by 2 bases, with 17 bases between. There are 15 residues in the CDR3.

V usage is TRBV19 and J usage is TRBJ1-6; 11 bases agree with TRBD1. CDR3 length: 16 amino acids. From germline, CDR1 is LNHDA and CDR2 SQIVND (reference sequence). The V segment lost 6 bases and the J segment 7 bases; nucleotides outside the gene matches: 8. The CDR3 loop is CASSTAWDRGNSPLHF. As DNA, the CDR3 is TGTGCCAGTAGCACCGCCTGGGACAGGGGGAATTCACCCCTCCACTTT.

V and J are TRBV5-1 and TRBJ2-5; 7 bases are shared with TRBD1. CDR1 and CDR2 from the germline V gene are SGHRS and YFSETQ. Trimming at V came to 1 base and at J to 5 bases, leaving 5 bases not matched to a gene. The CDR3 totals 14 residues. The CDR3 loop reads CASSLTGEYETQYF. The CDR3 bases are TGCGCCAGCAGCTTGACAGGGGAGTACGAGACCCAGTACTTC.

V usage is TRBV4-3 and J usage is TRBJ1-2; 7 bases are shared with TRBD1. The germline gives CDR1 LGHNA, CDR2 YSLEER. With V trimmed by 3 bases and J by 3 bases, 7 bases remained unmatched. There are 15 residues in the CDR3. The CDR3 DNA is TGCGCCAGCAGCCAGGAACAGGGGCCCGACTATGGCTACACCTTC. Translated, it gives CASSQEQGPDYGYTF.

V is TRBV19 and J is TRBJ1-1, with TRBD1 identical over 8 bases. This CDR3 comprises 14 residues. After removal of 5 bases from V and 5 bases from J, the junction contained 7 bases not matched to a gene. Germline V gene lookup returns CDR1 LNHDA and CDR2 SQIVND (reference sequence). CDR3 sequence (DNA): TGTGCCAGTAGTTTAACAGGGGGAAGAACTGAAGCTTTCTTT. The encoded protein is CASSLTGGRTEAFF.

The gene calls are TRBV5-6 and TRBJ1-2, with D possibly TRBD1 on 5 matching bases. V lost 0 bases, J lost 1 base, and 7 bases lay in between. This CDR3 has 14 residues. Germline V gene data show CDR1 as SGHDT and CDR2 as YYEEEE. The CDR3 region is CASSLGQGNYGYTF. The CDR3 DNA reads TGTGCCAGCAGCTTGGGGCAGGGTAACTATGGCTACACCTTC.

V is TRBV7-2 and J is TRBJ2-2; 10 positions match TRBD1. Germline V gene data show CDR1 as SGHTA and CDR2 as FQGNSA. The junction had 12 bases not matched to a gene; V was cut back by 3 bases and J by 5 bases. The CDR3 runs 18 residues. The CDR3 DNA is TGTGCCAGCAGCTTGGACCCCGGGACAGGGGTTGGGACCGGGGAGCTGTTTTTT. Protein sequence: CASSLDPGTGVGTGELFF.

The chain joins TRBV21-1 to TRBJ1-2. TRBV21-1 is noted as a pseudogene. The CDR3 extends over 15 amino acids. Written as DNA, the CDR3 is TGTGCCAGCAGCAAAGTGGAGCGTGCTCCCTATGGCTACACCTTC. Its translation: CASSKVERAPYGYTF.

The J gene is TRBJ1-1, the V gene TRBV6-6; D perhaps matches TRBD1 (6 bases). The germline V gene encodes CDR1 MNHNY and CDR2 SVGAGI (reference sequence). The CDR3 totals 14 residues. V lost 2 bases, J lost 5 bases, and 12 bases lay in between. The CDR3 spells CASSYEGEITEAFF. The CDR3 DNA sequence: TGTGCCAGCAGTTACGAGGGGGAAATAACTGAAGCTTTCTTT.

The chain employs TRBV18 and TRBJ2-2; 8 positions match TRBD1. The junction had 11 bases not matched to a gene; V was cut back by 6 bases and J by 11 bases. CDR1 and CDR2 from the germline V gene are KGHSH and LQKENI. The CDR3 has 14 amino acids. CDR3 in DNA: TGTGCCAGCTCGCAGCAGGGGGCGCAGGTCGAGCTGTTTTTT. It yields the protein CASSQQGAQVELFF.

V usage is TRBV7-8 and J usage is TRBJ1-2; D unclear. The V gene's germline CDR1 is SGHVS and CDR2 FQNEAQ. V was trimmed by 5 bases and J by 8 bases, leaving 15 bases between them. The CDR3 length is 13 residues. CDR3 protein: CASSAVSGSGYTF. The CDR3 DNA sequence: TGTGCCAGCAGCGCCGTTTCGGGGAGCGGCTACACCTTC. Full variable domain (outside the CDR3, taken from reference TRBV7-8 and TRBJ1-2): GAGVSQSPRYKVAKRGQDVALRCDPISGHVSLFWYQQALGQGPEFLTYFQNEAQLDKSGLPSDRFFAERPEGSVSTLKIQRTQQEDSAVYLCASSAVSGSGYTFGSGTRLTVV.

The V call is TRBV7-3, the J call TRBJ2-2; perhaps TRBD1 as D (5 bases). The ends were cut back, 3 bases at V and 8 bases at J, with 13 bases in the middle. This CDR3 has 14 residues. CDR1 SGHTA and CDR2 FQGTGA come from the germline V gene. Here the CDR3 DNA reads TGTGCCAGCAGCTTTCATGAAGGGGTTGGGGAGCTGTTTTTT. Protein: CASSFHEGVGELFF.

J is TRBJ1-1 and V is TRBV5-8, with D perhaps TRBD1 (5 bases). The CDR3 covers 13 residues. CDR1 and CDR2 (germline): SGHTS, YDEGEE. V was cut by 4 bases and J by 4 bases, with 11 bases left in between. The CDR3 region has the DNA TGTGCCAGCAGCGGCAGGGTTGGCACTGAAGCTTTCTTT. It encodes CASSGRVGTEAFF.

The rearrangement joins TRBV5-6 to TRBJ2-1; 7 bases match TRBD1. Unmatched junction bases numbered 3, after V lost 0 bases and J lost 6 bases. Germline values: CDR1 SGHDT, CDR2 YYEEEE. The CDR3 covers 14 residues. Here the CDR3 DNA reads TGTGCCAGCAGCTTGGAGACAGGGTTCAATGAGCAGTTCTTC. Translating gives CASSLETGFNEQFF. Together with reference TRBV5-6 and TRBJ2-1, the CDR3 gives the full variable domain: DAGVTQSPTHLIKTRGQQVTLRCSPKSGHDTVSWYQQALGQGPQFIFQYYEEEERQRGNFPDRFSGHQFPNYSSELNVNALLLGDSALYLCASSLETGFNEQFFGPGTRLTVL.

The V and J genes are TRBV7-2 and TRBJ1-3, with D unclear. The CDR3 consists of 14 residues. The V end was cut by 2 bases, the J end by 0 bases, with 5 bases between. From germline, CDR1 is SGHTA and CDR2 FQGNSA. The CDR3 nucleotides read TGTGCCAGCAGCTTAAGGAGCTCTGGAAACACCATATATTTT. Amino acid sequence: CASSLRSSGNTIYF. The whole variable domain, filled in from reference TRBV7-2 and TRBJ1-3, reads GAGVSQSPSNKVTEKGKDVELRCDPISGHTALYWYRQSLGQGLEFLIYFQGNSAPDKSGLPSDRFSAERTGGSVSTLTIQRTQQEDSAVYLCASSLRSSGNTIYFGEGSWLTVV.

V is TRBV5-1 and J is TRBJ2-3; 7 bases line up with TRBD1. Germline trimming cut 0 bases from V and 6 bases from J; bases unmatched to any gene: 4. The CDR3 is 14 residues long. Germline assignment: CDR1 SGHRS and CDR2 YFSETQ. CDR3 residues: CASSLEGAADTQYF. As DNA, the CDR3 is TGCGCCAGCAGCTTGGAGGGGGCAGCGGATACGCAGTATTTT.

This chain joins TRBV18 and TRBJ2-6, with 8 bases lining up with TRBD1. The ends lost 4 bases at V and 0 bases at J; junction bases unmatched: 5. Per germline, CDR1 KGHSH and CDR2 LQKENI. The CDR3 totals 17 residues. The CDR3 bases are TGTGCCAGCTCACAACTTACAGGGGGCTCTGGGGCCAACGTCCTGACTTTC. Translated, it gives CASSQLTGGSGANVLTF. Together with reference TRBV18 and TRBJ2-6, the CDR3 gives the full variable domain: NAGVMQNPRHLVRRRGQEARLRCSPMKGHSHVYWYRQLPEEGLKFMVYLQKENIIDESGMPKERFSAEFPKEGPSILRIQQVVRGDSAAYFCASSQLTGGSGANVLTFGAGSRLTVL.

The J gene is TRBJ1-5, the V gene TRBV7-2; TRBD1 is a possible D gene (6 bases). Deletions cut 4 bases from V and 2 bases from J, with 12 bases between. The CDR3 spans 15 residues. Germline V CDR1 and CDR2: SGHTA, FQGNSA. The CDR3 coding sequence is TGTGCCAGCAGCTCTTTGGCAGGGGGCAATCAGCCCCAGCATTTT. Amino acids: CASSSLAGGNQPQHF.

In this sample, this clone turned up once. V and J are TRBV4-3 and TRBJ2-3; 7 bases align to TRBD2. V lost 0 bases and J lost 3; bases outside the gene matches: 6. This CDR3 has 16 residues. Germline V CDR1 and CDR2: LGHNA, YSLEER. CDR3: CASSQEGGGPTDTQYF. In DNA, the CDR3 is TGCGCCAGCAGCCAAGAGGGGGGGGGACCGACAGATACGCAGTATTTT.

This chain connects TRBV13 to TRBJ2-1; D gene unclear. CDR3 size: 15 residues. In germline, CDR1 is PRHDT, CDR2 FYEKMQ (reference sequence). The V end lost 0 bases, the J end lost 7 bases, and 13 bases lay between the germline ends. As DNA, the CDR3 is TGTGCCAGCAGCTTAGGTTCGGCCCGGCGGAATGAGCAGTTCTTC. Protein: CASSLGSARRNEQFF.